Sequencing of this TCR beta chain was carried out in a study of T-cell reconstitution after alpha-beta-depleted transplantation in children. Broader study findings: Surviving recipient T cells and thymic progenitors produced the high day-60 TCRbeta diversity seen in some patients. From newly produced T cells came most of the T-cell counts and diversity one year after transplant. At around two months after transplant, the alpha-beta T cells were reportedly derived from several hundred expanded clones that came from non-depleted graft cells.

Unique molecular identifiers tagged the TCRbeta library. One entry per CDR3 protein, called by TCRdb with MiXCR from the PCR reads. In the table there are fewer than 1 million distinct CDR3 sequences, roughly 16% of which are singletons. This clonotype was observed at least ten times. Its matching antigen is unknown. Germline values: CDR1 LGHNA, CDR2 YNFKEQ. The CDR3 totals 17 residues. V was clipped by 0 bases and J by 4 bases, with 15 bases between them. The material was PBMCs, mostly from graft donor cells, obtained 360 days after TCRalphabeta/CD19-depleted stem cell transplant. The receptor was isolated from a male patient younger than 18 who had a stem cell transplant for acute lymphoblastic leukemia, so the T cells may come from the graft donor. The rearrangement uses TRBV4-2 and TRBJ2-2, with D perhaps assigned TRBD1 or TRBD2 (6 bases each). The CDR3 sequence is CASSQDPLGGSTGELFF. CDR3 coding DNA: TGTGCCAGCAGCCAAGATCCGTTAGGGGGGTCCACCGGGGAGCTGTTTTTT.